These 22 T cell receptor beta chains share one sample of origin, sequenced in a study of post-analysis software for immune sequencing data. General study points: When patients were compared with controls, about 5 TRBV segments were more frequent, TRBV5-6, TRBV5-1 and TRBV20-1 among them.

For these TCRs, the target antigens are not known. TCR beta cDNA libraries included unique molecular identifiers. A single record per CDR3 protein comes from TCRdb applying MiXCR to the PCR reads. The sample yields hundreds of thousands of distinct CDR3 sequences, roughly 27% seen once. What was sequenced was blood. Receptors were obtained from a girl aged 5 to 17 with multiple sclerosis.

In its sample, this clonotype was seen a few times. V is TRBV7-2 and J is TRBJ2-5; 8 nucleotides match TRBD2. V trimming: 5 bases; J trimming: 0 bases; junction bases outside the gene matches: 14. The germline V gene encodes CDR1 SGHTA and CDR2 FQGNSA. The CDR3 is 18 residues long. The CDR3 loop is CASSRGTAGVGYQETQYF. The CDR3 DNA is TGTGCCAGCAGCCGAGGCACAGCGGGAGTGGGGTACCAAGAGACCCAGTACTTC. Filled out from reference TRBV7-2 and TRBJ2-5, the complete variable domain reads GAGVSQSPSNKVTEKGKDVELRCDPISGHTALYWYRQSLGQGLEFLIYFQGNSAPDKSGLPSDRFSAERTGGSVSTLTIQRTQQEDSAVYLCASSRGTAGVGYQETQYFGPGTRLLVL.

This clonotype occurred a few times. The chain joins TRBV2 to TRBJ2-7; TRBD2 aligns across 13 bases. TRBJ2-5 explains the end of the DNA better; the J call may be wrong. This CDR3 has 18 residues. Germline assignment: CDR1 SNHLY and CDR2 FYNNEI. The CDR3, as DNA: TGTGCCAGCGTCGCTTTCCCCGGACTAGCGGGGGATGAAGAGACCCAGTACTTC. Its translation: CASVAFPGLAGDEETQYF.

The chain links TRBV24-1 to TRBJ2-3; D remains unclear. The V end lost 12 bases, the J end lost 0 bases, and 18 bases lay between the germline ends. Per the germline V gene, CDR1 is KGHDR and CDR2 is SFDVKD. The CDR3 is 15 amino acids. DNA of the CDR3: TGTGCCGCATTACCCACGAATACTAGCACAGATACGCAGTATTTT. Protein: CAALPTNTSTDTQYF.

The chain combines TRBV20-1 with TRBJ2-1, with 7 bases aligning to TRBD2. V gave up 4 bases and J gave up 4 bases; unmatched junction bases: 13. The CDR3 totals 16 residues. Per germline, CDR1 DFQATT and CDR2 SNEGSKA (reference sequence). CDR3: CSATNHKSGNYNEQFF. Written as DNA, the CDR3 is TGCAGTGCTACCAACCATAAAAGCGGGAATTACAATGAGCAGTTCTTC.

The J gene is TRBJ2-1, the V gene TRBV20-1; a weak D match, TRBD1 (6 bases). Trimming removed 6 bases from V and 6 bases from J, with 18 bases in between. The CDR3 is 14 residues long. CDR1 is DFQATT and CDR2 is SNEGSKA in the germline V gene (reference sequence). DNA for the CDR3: TGCAGTGCCAGGGGACACCTCAATGGCAATGAGCAGTTCTTC. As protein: CSARGHLNGNEQFF.

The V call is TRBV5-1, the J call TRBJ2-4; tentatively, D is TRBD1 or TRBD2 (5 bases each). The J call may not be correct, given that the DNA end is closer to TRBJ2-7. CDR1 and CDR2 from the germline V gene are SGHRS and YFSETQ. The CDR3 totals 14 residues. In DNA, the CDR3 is TGCGCCAGCAGCCCCCAGGGAGATAGGTACGAGCAGTACTTC. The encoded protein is CASSPQGDRYEQYF.

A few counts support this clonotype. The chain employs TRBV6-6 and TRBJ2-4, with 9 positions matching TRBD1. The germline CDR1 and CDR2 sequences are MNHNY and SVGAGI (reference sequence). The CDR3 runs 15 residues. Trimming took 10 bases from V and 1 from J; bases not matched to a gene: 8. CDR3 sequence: CATRGQGAAKNIQYF. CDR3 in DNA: TGTGCCACCAGGGGACAGGGCGCGGCCAAAAACATTCAGTACTTC.

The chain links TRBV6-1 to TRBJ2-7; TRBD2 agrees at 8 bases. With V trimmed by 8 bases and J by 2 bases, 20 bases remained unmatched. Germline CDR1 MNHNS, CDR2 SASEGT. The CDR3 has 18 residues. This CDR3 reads CASSPMWGSGKPTYEQYF. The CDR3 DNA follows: TGTGCCAGCTCCCCCATGTGGGGTAGCGGGAAGCCCACCTACGAGCAGTACTTC.

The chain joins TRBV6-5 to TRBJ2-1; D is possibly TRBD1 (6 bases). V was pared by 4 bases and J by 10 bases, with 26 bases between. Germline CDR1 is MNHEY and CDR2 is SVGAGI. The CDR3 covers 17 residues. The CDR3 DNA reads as TGTGCCAGCAGTTTCGACAGTCCGGGGCCAGGGGCCAGCGAGCAGTTCTTC. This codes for CASSFDSPGPGASEQFF.

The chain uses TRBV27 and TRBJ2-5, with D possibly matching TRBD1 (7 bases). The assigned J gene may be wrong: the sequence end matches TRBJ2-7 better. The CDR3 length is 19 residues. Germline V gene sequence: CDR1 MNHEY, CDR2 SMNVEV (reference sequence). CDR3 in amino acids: CASSLKMGGMGTATYEQYF. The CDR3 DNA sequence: TGTGCCAGCAGTTTAAAAATGGGAGGTATGGGGACAGCTACCTACGAGCAGTACTTC.

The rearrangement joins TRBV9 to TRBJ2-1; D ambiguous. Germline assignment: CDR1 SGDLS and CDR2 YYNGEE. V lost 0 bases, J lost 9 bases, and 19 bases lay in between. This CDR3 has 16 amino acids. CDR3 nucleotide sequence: TGTGCCAGCAGCGTAGCTCTCGGAAGAGACTCAGGTGAGCAGTTCTTC. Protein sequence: CASSVALGRDSGEQFF.

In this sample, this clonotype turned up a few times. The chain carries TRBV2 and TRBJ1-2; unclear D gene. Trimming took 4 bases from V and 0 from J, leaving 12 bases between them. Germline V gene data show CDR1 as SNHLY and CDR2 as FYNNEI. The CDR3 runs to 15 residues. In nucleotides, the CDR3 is TGTGCCAGCAGTGGGCGGGGATTAGCTAACTATGGCTACACCTTC. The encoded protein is CASSGRGLANYGYTF.

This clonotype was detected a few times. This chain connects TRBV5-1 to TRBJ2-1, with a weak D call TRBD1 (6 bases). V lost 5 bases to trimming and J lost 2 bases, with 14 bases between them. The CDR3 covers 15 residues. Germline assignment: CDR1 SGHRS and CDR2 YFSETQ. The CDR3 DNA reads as TGCGCCAGCAGACCCCGGGACACCACCTACAATGAGCAGTTCTTC. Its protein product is CASRPRDTTYNEQFF.

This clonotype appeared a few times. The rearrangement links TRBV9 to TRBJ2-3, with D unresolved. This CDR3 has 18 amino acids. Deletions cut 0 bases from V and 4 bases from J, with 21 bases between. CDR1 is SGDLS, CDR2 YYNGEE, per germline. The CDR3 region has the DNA TGTGCCAGCAGCGTAGTGGCTGTTGGACCCAGCCGCCCAGATACGCAGTATTTT. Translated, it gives CASSVVAVGPSRPDTQYF.

CDR3 loop: CASSLTGVGEKLFF. The CDR3 nucleotides are TGTGCCAGCAGCCTGACAGGGGTTGGTGAAAAACTGTTTTTT. V is TRBV7-4 and J is TRBJ1-4; 8 bases are shared with TRBD1. The CDR3 length is 14 residues. The germline gives CDR1 SGHVT, CDR2 SQSDAQ. The V gene end was trimmed by 5 bases and the J gene end by 7 bases; junction bases not matched to a gene: 6.

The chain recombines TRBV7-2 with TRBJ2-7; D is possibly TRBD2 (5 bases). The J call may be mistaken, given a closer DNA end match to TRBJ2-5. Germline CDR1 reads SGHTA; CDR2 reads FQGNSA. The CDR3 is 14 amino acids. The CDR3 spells CASSLNGVPETQYF. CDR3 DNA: TGTGCCAGCAGCTTAAACGGGGTCCCAGAGACCCAGTACTTC.

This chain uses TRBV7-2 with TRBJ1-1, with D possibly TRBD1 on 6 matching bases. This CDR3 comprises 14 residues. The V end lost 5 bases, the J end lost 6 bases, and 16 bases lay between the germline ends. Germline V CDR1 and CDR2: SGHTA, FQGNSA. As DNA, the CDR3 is TGTGCCAGCAGCCCGGGGGCCCACGGCCCTGAAGCTTTCTTT. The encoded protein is CASSPGAHGPEAFF.

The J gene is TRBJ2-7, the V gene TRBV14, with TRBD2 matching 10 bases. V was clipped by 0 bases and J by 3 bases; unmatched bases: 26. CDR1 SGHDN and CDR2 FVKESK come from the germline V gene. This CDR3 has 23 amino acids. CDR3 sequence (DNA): TGTGCCAGCAGCCAAGACCCCTTAGGGGCCCCAAAAGCGGGAGGGCCCTATTACTACGAGCAGTACTTC. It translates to CASSQDPLGAPKAGGPYYYEQYF.

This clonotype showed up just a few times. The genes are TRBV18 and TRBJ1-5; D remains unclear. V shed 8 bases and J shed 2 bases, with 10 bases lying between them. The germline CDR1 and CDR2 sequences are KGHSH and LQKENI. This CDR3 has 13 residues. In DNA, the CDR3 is TGTGCCAGCAGCCCCCAGGGCAATCAGCCCCAGCATTTT. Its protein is CASSPQGNQPQHF. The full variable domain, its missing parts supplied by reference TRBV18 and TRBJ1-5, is NAGVMQNPRHLVRRRGQEARLRCSPMKGHSHVYWYRQLPEEGLKFMVYLQKENIIDESGMPKERFSAEFPKEGPSILRIQQVVRGDSAAYFCASSPQGNQPQHFGDGTRLSIL.

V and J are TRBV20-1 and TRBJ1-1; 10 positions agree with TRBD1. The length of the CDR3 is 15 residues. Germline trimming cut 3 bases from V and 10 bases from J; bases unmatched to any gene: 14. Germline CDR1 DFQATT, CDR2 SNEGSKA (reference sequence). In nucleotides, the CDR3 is TGCAGTGCTAGGGGAGCAGGACAGGGGGGATGGGTAGCTTTCTTT. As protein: CSARGAGQGGWVAFF.

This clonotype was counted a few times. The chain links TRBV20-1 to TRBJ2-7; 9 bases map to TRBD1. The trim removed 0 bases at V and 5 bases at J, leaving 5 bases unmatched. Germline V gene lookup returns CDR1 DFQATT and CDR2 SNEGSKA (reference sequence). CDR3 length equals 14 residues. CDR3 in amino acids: CSARDRTGGDEQYF. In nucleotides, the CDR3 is TGCAGTGCTAGAGATAGAACAGGGGGCGACGAGCAGTACTTC.

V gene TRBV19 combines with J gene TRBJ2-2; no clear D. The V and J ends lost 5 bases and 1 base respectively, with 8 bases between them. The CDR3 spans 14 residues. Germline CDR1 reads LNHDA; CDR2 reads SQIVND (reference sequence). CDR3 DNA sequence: TGTGCCAGTAGTTACCGCGAGAACACCGGGGAGCTGTTTTTT. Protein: CASSYRENTGELFF.